Listed below are T cell receptor beta chains from one sample, sequenced in a study of control samples from healthy donors and cancer patients. Clones were sequenced by immunoSEQ multiplex PCR, and TCRdb holds only the in-frame ones, with some missing. The sample lists some 120,000 clones, under 95% occurring once. Sample: blood. The receptors originated from a man aged 18-30 years in good health. Both conserved end residues are part of each CDR3. The D gene is left open where the match is weak. Clone size is shown for a subset of rows, as once, few, many or a class of expanded clone.

clone size	D gene	V gene	J gene	CDR3 protein	CDR3 DNA
.	TRBD1	TRBV2	TRBJ1-3	CASSGRGRRGNTIYF	TGTGCCAGCAGTGGCAGGGGGCGCCGGGGAAACACCATATATTTT
.	TRBD1	TRBV18	TRBJ1-5	CASSPQGSNQPQHF	TGTGCCAGCTCGCCACAGGGGAGCAATCAGCCCCAGCATTTT
.	.	TRBV9	TRBJ1-3	CASSSWSGNTIYF	TGTGCCAGCAGCTCCTGGTCTGGAAACACCATATATTTT
.	.	TRBV19	TRBJ1-5	CASRAEVANQPQHF	TGTGCGAGTCGGGCTGAAGTGGCGAATCAGCCCCAGCATTTT
.	TRBD2	TRBV5-1	TRBJ2-1	CASSPGGLADEQFF	TGCGCCAGCAGCCCAGGGGGACTAGCGGATGAGCAGTTCTTC
once	TRBD2	TRBV5-1	TRBJ2-2	CASSELAGGPSAGELFF	TGCGCCAGCAGCGAACTAGCGGGGGGGCCTAGTGCCGGGGAGCTGTTTTTT
.	.	TRBV5-1	TRBJ2-5	CASSPDIIQETQYF	TGCGCCAGCAGTCCCGACATCATCCAAGAGACCCAGTACTTC
.	.	TRBV2	TRBJ1-1	CASSEVPLANTEAFF	TGTGCCAGCAGTGAAGTTCCTCTCGCGAACACTGAAGCTTTCTTT
.	TRBD2	TRBV11-2	TRBJ2-3	CASSRRTSGGIRTDTQYF	TGTGCCAGCAGTCGAAGGACTAGCGGGGGTATCCGCACAGATACGCAGTATTTT
.	TRBD1	TRBV18	TRBJ1-2	CASSPITGTGDYGYTF	TGTGCCAGCTCACCGATTACTGGGACAGGGGACTATGGCTACACCTTC
.	.	TRBV10-2	TRBJ1-2	CASGDGYGYTF	TGCGCCAGCGGGGATGGCTATGGCTACACCTTC
.	TRBD2	TRBV5-4	TRBJ2-3	CASSLGPASGGVFSTDTQYF	TGTGCCAGCAGCTTGGGTCCGGCTAGCGGGGGGGTCTTCTCCACAGATACGCAGTATTTT
.	.	TRBV7-9	TRBJ1-6	CASSFREYNSPLHF	TGTGCCAGCAGCTTCAGGGAGTATAATTCACCCCTCCACTTT
.	.	TRBV6-2/TRBV6-3	TRBJ2-6	CASSKQRSGANVLTF	TGTGCCAGCAGTAAGCAGCGCTCTGGGGCCAACGTCCTGACTTTC
.	.	TRBV2	TRBJ1-6	CAGRESYNSPLHF	TGTGCCGGCAGGGAGAGTTATAATTCACCCCTCCACTTT
.	.	TRBV7-2	TRBJ2-7	CASSLLFYEQYF	TGTGCCAGCAGCTTATTGTTCTACGAGCAGTACTTC
once	.	TRBV25-1	TRBJ1-1	CASFNTEAFF	TGTGCCAGCTTCAACACTGAAGCTTTCTTT
.	TRBD1	TRBV7-9	TRBJ1-4	CASSYGDRVFEKLFF	TGTGCCAGCAGCTACGGGGACAGGGTTTTCGAAAAACTGTTTTTT
.	.	TRBV7-2	TRBJ1-1	CASSLWRAEAFF	TGTGCCAGCAGCTTATGGAGGGCTGAAGCTTTCTTT
.	.	TRBV9	TRBJ1-6	CASSPGRYSPLHF	TGTGCCAGCAGCCCAGGACGATATTCACCCCTCCACTTT
.	.	TRBV18	TRBJ1-5	CASSPYGGTTGSNQPQHF	TGTGCCAGCTCACCCTACGGAGGTACGACGGGGAGCAATCAGCCCCAGCATTTT
.	.	TRBV18	TRBJ1-1	CASSKGYSGTEAFF	TGTGCCAGCTCAAAGGGCTACTCGGGCACTGAAGCTTTCTTT
.	.	TRBV7-9	TRBJ1-2	CASSLGEGYYGYTF	TGTGCCAGCAGCTTAGGAGAGGGTTACTATGGCTACACCTTC
.	.	TRBV6-5	TRBJ2-1	CASSYTHVGEQFF	TGTGCCAGCAGTTACACCCACGTAGGCGAGCAGTTCTTC
.	TRBD1	TRBV5-6	TRBJ2-5	CASSARGLGTQYF	TGTGCCAGCAGCGCCAGGGGGCTGGGGACCCAGTACTTC
.	.	TRBV5-5	TRBJ2-2	CASSAVSNTGELFF	TGTGCCAGCAGTGCAGTCTCGAACACCGGGGAGCTGTTTTTT
.	.	TRBV30	TRBJ1-5	CAWSKEHSPANQPQHF	TGTGCCTGGAGTAAAGAGCACAGCCCAGCTAATCAGCCCCAGCATTTT
.	TRBD1	TRBV5-1	TRBJ2-2	CASSWDSSTGELFF	TGCGCCAGCAGCTGGGACAGCTCCACCGGGGAGCTATTTTTT
.	.	TRBV30	TRBJ2-2	CAWSVAASRLAGELFF	TGTGCCTGGAGTGTCGCCGCTAGCAGGCTCGCCGGGGAGCTGTTTTTT
.	.	TRBV20-1	TRBJ2-1	CSVSTDEQFF	TGCAGTGTTTCGACTGATGAGCAGTTCTTC
.	.	TRBV5-1	TRBJ1-2	CASSQGGQDGYTF	TGCGCCAGCAGCCAAGGGGGTCAGGATGGCTACACCTTC
.	.	TRBV24-1	TRBJ1-2	CATSGGDGYTF	TGTGCCACCAGTGGAGGGGATGGCTACACCTTC
.	.	TRBV19	TRBJ2-3	CASSISGTSGADTQYF	TGTGCCAGTAGTATCTCCGGGACCTCAGGGGCAGATACGCAGTATTTT
once	TRBD1	TRBV9	TRBJ1-3	CASSVQGAGNTIYF	TGTGCCAGCAGCGTACAGGGGGCTGGAAACACCATATATTTT
.	.	TRBV11-2	TRBJ2-5	CASSFAPQETQYF	TGTGCCAGCAGCTTTGCGCCTCAAGAGACCCAGTACTTC
few	TRBD1	TRBV24-1	TRBJ1-5	CATGWGGGRSNQPQHF	TGTGCCACCGGTTGGGGAGGGGGCAGAAGCAATCAGCCCCAGCATTTT
.	.	TRBV5-1	TRBJ2-3	CASRTGHPTDTQYF	TGCGCCAGCAGGACGGGACACCCCACAGATACGCAGTATTTT
.	TRBD2	TRBV6-4	TRBJ2-1	CASSTSGGAVNEQFF	TGTGCCAGCAGCACTAGCGGGGGGGCTGTCAATGAGCAGTTCTTC
.	TRBD2	TRBV7-3	TRBJ2-1	CASSLRGGAAYNEQFF	TGTGCCAGCAGCTTAAGGGGAGGGGCCGCCTACAATGAGCAGTTCTTC
.	TRBD2	TRBV9	TRBJ2-3	CASSVEASGESTDTQYF	TGTGCCAGCAGCGTAGAGGCTAGCGGGGAGTCCACAGATACGCAGTATTTT
.	.	TRBV5-6	TRBJ1-1	CASSWGLQKNTEAFF	TGTGCCAGCAGCTGGGGGTTACAGAAGAACACTGAAGCTTTCTTT
.	.	TRBV19	TRBJ2-4	CASSLWGAKNIQYF	TGTGCCAGTAGTTTGTGGGGGGCCAAAAACATTCAGTACTTC
.	.	TRBV27	TRBJ1-1	CASSLYGGGGGTEAFF	TGTGCCAGCAGTTTATACGGCGGGGGAGGGGGCACTGAAGCTTTCTTT
.	TRBD1	TRBV18	TRBJ1-1	CASSPPNRDRGVLAFF	TGTGCCAGCTCACCTCCGAACCGGGACAGAGGCGTATTGGCTTTCTTT
.	.	TRBV7-6	TRBJ2-2	CASSHATEPNTGELFF	TGTGCCAGCAGCCATGCGACAGAACCGAACACCGGGGAGCTGTTTTTT
.	TRBD1	TRBV12-3/TRBV12-4	TRBJ1-2	CASGTGRGGGYTF	TGTGCCAGCGGGACAGGGAGAGGAGGCGGCTACACCTTC
.	.	TRBV7-9	TRBJ1-6	CASSLAGMTPLHF	TGTGCCAGCAGCTTAGCGGGGATGACACCCCTCCACTTT
.	.	TRBV5-5	TRBJ1-5	CASSLRGDGNQPQHF	TGTGCCAGCAGCTTGAGGGGGGACGGCAATCAGCCCCAGCATTTT